This TCR beta chain is drawn from a study of siplizumab effects on memory and regulatory T cells. Method: immunoSEQ multiplex PCR; TCRdb's copy keeps in-frame clones and lacks some. Of fewer than 60,000 clones listed, over 90% were seen once; the top ten hold approximately 17%. Study observations and caveats: Alloreactive sequences from unstimulated CD4+ memory cells fell significantly with siplizumab. The authors mapped only a minor fraction of alloreactive clones to unstimulated subsets. Where siplizumab was present, mappable alloreactive CD4+ clones averaged about 70% Treg-derived, compared with 25% to 30% in controls.

On this clone: Its antigen remains unknown.

Germline V CDR1 and CDR2: DFQATT, SNEGSKA (reference sequence). V was trimmed by 4 bases and J by 6 bases, leaving 6 bases between them. CDR3 length: 10 amino acids. Sequenced input: CD8+ T cells sorted from blood. The V call is TRBV20-1, the J call TRBJ1-2; unclear D gene. This receptor was identified in a human donor in good health. The CDR3 sequence: CSANFDGYTF. The CDR3 DNA reads TGCAGTGCTAATTTTGATGGCTACACCTTC.